The 13 T cell receptor beta chains reported below all come from one sample, sequenced in a study of blood T cell repertoires in COVID-19. The assay was immunoSEQ multiplex PCR, and TCRdb's table has in-frame clones only and misses some. This sample has approximately 53,000 clones; approximately 90% occur once, and the top ten carry about 8.9%. Input material: peripheral blood. These receptors originate from a woman at least 80 years old with acute or convalescent COVID-19.

This rearrangement joins TRBV30 to TRBJ2-5; 10 nucleotides align to TRBD1. Trimming at V came to 5 bases and at J to 5 bases, leaving 5 bases not matched to a gene. This CDR3 comprises 13 residues. Germline V gene data show CDR1 as GTSNPN and CDR2 as SVGIG (reference sequence). This chain's CDR3 is CAWDRGRGETQYF. The CDR3 nucleotides read TGTGCCTGGGACAGGGGGCGGGGGGAGACCCAGTACTTC.

The CDR3 reads CASSLQDEQFF. Here the CDR3 DNA reads TGTGCCAGCAGCTTACAGGATGAGCAGTTCTTC. The chain carries TRBV13 and TRBJ2-1, with D unclear. V lost 2 bases and J lost 8, with 4 bases in between. The CDR3 consists of 11 residues. Germline lookup yields CDR1 PRHDT and CDR2 FYEKMQ (reference sequence). The entire variable domain, with the rest obtained from reference TRBV13 and TRBJ2-1, is as follows: AAGVIQSPRHLIKEKRETATLKCYPIPRHDTVYWYQQGPGQDPQFLISFYEKMQSDKGSIPDRFSAQQFSDYHSELNMSSLELGDSALYFCASSLQDEQFFGPGTRLTVL.

V and J are TRBV10-3 and TRBJ1-3, with D possibly being TRBD1 (5 bases). The CDR3 covers 14 residues. The germline CDR1 and CDR2 sequences are ENHRY and SYGVKD. Trimming cost V 2 bases and J 2 bases, with 7 bases left between them. This CDR3 reads CAISETGPGNTIYF. The CDR3 bases are TGTGCCATCAGTGAGACAGGCCCTGGAAACACCATATATTTT.

This CDR3 reads CASSLDQGGQPQHF. The CDR3 region has the DNA TGTGCCAGCAGCTTAGACCAGGGGGGTCAGCCCCAGCATTTT. The genes are TRBV7-2 and TRBJ1-5; 7 nucleotides match TRBD1. Unmatched junction bases numbered 3, after V lost 1 base and J lost 6 bases. Germline V lookup: CDR1 SGHTA, CDR2 FQGNSA. CDR3 length: 14 residues.

The V gene is TRBV30, the J gene TRBJ2-1; D is possibly TRBD2 (6 bases). Deletions cut 1 base from V and 9 bases from J, with 22 bases between. The CDR3 spans 16 residues. From germline, CDR1 is GTSNPN and CDR2 SVGIG (reference sequence). The CDR3 reads CAWSADRVAARSEQFF. As DNA, the CDR3 is TGTGCCTGGAGTGCCGACCGGGTAGCGGCAAGGAGTGAGCAGTTCTTC.

V gene TRBV5-1 combines with J gene TRBJ1-1; D gene unclear. The germline V gene encodes CDR1 SGHRS and CDR2 YFSETQ. V was clipped by 0 bases and J by 0 bases, with 9 bases between them. The CDR3 has 15 amino acids. Here the CDR3 reads CASSLASRMNTEAFF. The CDR3 nucleotides read TGCGCCAGCAGCTTGGCGTCGAGAATGAACACTGAAGCTTTCTTT.

This clone was seen once. The V gene is TRBV19, the J gene TRBJ1-3; 11 nucleotides agree with TRBD1. Germline V lookup: CDR1 LNHDA, CDR2 SQIVND (reference sequence). The CDR3 contains 17 residues. V was pared by 7 bases and J by 3 bases, with 11 bases of the junction left unmatched. Written as DNA, the CDR3 is TGTGCCAGTACTGCCTCACGGGGGACAGGGGGTGGAAACACCATATATTTT. The encoded protein is CASTASRGTGGGNTIYF.

The chain links TRBV6-2 or TRBV6-3 to TRBJ2-7; TRBD2 agrees at 12 bases. Germline CDR1 MNHEY, CDR2 SVGEGT. Losses at the gene ends were 0 bases for V and 1 base for J; bases not matched to a gene: 7. The CDR3 runs to 18 residues. The CDR3 DNA reads as TGTGCCAGCAGTTACTCCGCTAGCGGGAGGGCCTTGTCCTACGAGCAGTACTTC. It translates to CASSYSASGRALSYEQYF.

The chain employs TRBV9 and TRBJ1-6, with 8 positions matching TRBD1. This CDR3 has 15 residues. Germline V gene lookup returns CDR1 SGDLS and CDR2 YYNGEE. Germline trimming cut 3 bases from V and 4 bases from J; bases unmatched to any gene: 3. DNA of the CDR3: TGTGCCAGCAGCGGGACAGGGTCTTATAATTCACCCCTCCACTTT. Amino acids: CASSGTGSYNSPLHF.

The chain combines TRBV5-4 with TRBJ2-4, with TRBD2 matching over 15 bases. V was pared by 2 bases and J by 10 bases, with 7 bases of the junction left unmatched. Germline CDR1 and CDR2: SGHNT and YYREEE (reference sequence). This CDR3 comprises 16 residues. The CDR3 is CASSLGRGLAGGIQYF. The CDR3 nucleotides are TGTGCCAGCAGCTTAGGGCGTGGACTAGCGGGAGGGATTCAGTACTTC.

This chain's CDR3 is CASSLGIDRGYTEAFF. The CDR3 coding sequence is TGTGCCAGCAGCTTGGGTATCGACAGGGGATACACTGAAGCTTTCTTT. The chain carries TRBV5-6 and TRBJ1-1, with TRBD1 matching over 8 bases. Losses at the gene ends were 0 bases for V and 3 bases for J; bases not matched to a gene: 7. This CDR3 is 16 amino acids long. CDR1 SGHDT and CDR2 YYEEEE come from the germline V gene.

The chain has TRBV4-3 and TRBJ2-2; TRBD2 aligns across 7 bases. CDR1 is LGHNA and CDR2 is YSLEER in the germline V gene. Unmatched junction bases numbered 9, after V lost 0 bases and J lost 8 bases. This CDR3 contains 16 residues. This chain's CDR3 is CASSQDPGTNWGELFF. CDR3 sequence (DNA): TGCGCCAGCAGCCAAGATCCCGGGACTAACTGGGGGGAGCTGTTTTTT.

This chain links TRBV24-1 with TRBJ2-2; 7 positions agree with TRBD1. Trimming at V came to 4 bases and at J to 0 bases, leaving 7 bases not matched to a gene. Germline CDR1 and CDR2: KGHDR and SFDVKD. The CDR3 contains 17 residues. CDR3 loop: CATSDTTGVANTGELFF. CDR3 sequence (DNA): TGTGCCACCAGTGACACCACAGGGGTAGCGAACACCGGGGAGCTGTTTTTT.